A few counts support the clone carrying this TCR beta chain. Researchers report immunoSEQ v3.0 was run at survey level. Data came from immunoSEQ multiplex PCR; TCRdb stores just in-frame clones and leaves some out. The sample includes about 36,000 clones, about 80% of them seen just once. The entry originates in a study of long-term antiretroviral therapy in people with HIV. CDR3 length: 13 residues. This chain joins TRBV21-1 and TRBJ2-7; the table calls TRBD1, which could not be checked here. TRBV21-1 is flagged as a pseudogene. The TCR originated in a man aged 18 to 29 with HIV. The sample in question was unsorted PBMCs, obtained 0.6 years after starting antiretroviral therapy. The CDR3 DNA reads as TGTGCCAGCACAAGACAGGAGATCTACGAGCAGTACTTC. Its translation is CASTRQEIYEQYF.